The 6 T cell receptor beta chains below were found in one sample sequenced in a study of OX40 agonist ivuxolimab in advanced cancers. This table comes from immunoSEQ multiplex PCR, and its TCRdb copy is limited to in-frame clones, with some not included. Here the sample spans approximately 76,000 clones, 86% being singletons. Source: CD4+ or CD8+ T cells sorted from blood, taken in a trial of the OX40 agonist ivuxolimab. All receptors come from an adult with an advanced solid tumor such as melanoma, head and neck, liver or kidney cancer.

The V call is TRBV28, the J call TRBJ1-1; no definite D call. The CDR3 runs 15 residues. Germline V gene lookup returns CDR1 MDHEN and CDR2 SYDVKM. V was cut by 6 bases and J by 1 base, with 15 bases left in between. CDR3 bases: TGTGCCAGCAGACCCCCCCTCGGGAAGAACACTGAAGCTTTCTTT. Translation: CASRPPLGKNTEAFF.

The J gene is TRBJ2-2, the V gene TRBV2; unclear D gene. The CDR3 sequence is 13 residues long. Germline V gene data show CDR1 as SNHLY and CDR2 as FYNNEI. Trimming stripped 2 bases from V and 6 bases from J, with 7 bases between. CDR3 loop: CASSERWSGELFF. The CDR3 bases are TGTGCCAGCAGTGAAAGGTGGTCCGGGGAGCTGTTTTTT.

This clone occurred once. CDR3 bases: TGTGCCAGCAGGGCGGGCCACACCGGGGAGCTGTTTTTT. Translating gives CASRAGHTGELFF. The chain employs TRBV7-2 and TRBJ2-2; perhaps TRBD2 as D (5 bases). The germline gives CDR1 SGHTA, CDR2 FQGNSA. The CDR3 sequence is 13 residues long. V shed 6 bases and J shed 3 bases, with 8 bases lying between them.

The CDR3 region has the DNA TGTGCCAGCTCACAGGCGGGACTAGCGGGGGGCAATGAGCAGTTCTTC. Its translation is CASSQAGLAGGNEQFF. This rearrangement joins TRBV18 to TRBJ2-1, with TRBD2 matching 15 bases. In germline, CDR1 is KGHSH, CDR2 LQKENI. Losses at the gene ends were 4 bases for V and 6 bases for J; bases not matched to a gene: 4. CDR3 length equals 16 residues.

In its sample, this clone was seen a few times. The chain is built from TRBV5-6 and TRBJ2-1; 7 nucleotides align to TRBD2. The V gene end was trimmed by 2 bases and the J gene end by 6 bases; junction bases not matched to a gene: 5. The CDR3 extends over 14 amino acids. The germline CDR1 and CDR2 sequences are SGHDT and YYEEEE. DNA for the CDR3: TGTGCCAGCAGCTTAGCGGGGCCCGGCAATGAGCAGTTCTTC. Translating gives CASSLAGPGNEQFF.

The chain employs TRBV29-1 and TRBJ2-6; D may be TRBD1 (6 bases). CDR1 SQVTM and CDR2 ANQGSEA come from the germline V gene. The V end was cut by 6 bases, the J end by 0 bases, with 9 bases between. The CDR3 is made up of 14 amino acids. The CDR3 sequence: CSVAGDSGANVLTF. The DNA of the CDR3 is TGCAGCGTCGCAGGGGACTCTGGGGCCAACGTCCTGACTTTC.